This section outlines one T cell receptor (beta chain) sequence together with its context. This sample is part of a study of blood T cell repertoires in COVID-19. The table came from immunoSEQ multiplex PCR; TCRdb's copy has only in-frame clones and leaves some out. There are fewer than 450,000 clones in the sample; around nine tenths occur only once, and 1.2% lies in the top ten. The CDR3 totals 16 residues. CDR1 is LGHDT, CDR2 YNNKEL, per germline (reference sequence). Trimming removed 3 bases at V and 1 base at J, with 15 bases between. The chain has TRBV3-1 (or the pseudogene TRBV3-2) and TRBJ1-1; perhaps TRBD1 as D (6 bases). Sequencing was performed on PBMCs or T cells enriched from blood (not recorded which). This sequence was found in a woman aged 18-29 years who had recovered from COVID-19. CDR3 amino acids: CASSHTGTTENTEAFF. The CDR3 DNA reads TGTGCCAGCAGCCACACAGGGACGACCGAGAACACTGAAGCTTTCTTT.